Below are 17 T cell receptor beta chains sequenced from a single sample in a study of cytomegalovirus exposure and HLA in healthy donors. The protocol was immunoSEQ multiplex PCR, while the TCRdb copy is restricted to in-frame clones and leaves out a portion. The sample shows 120,000 to 150,000 clones, 80% to 90% of them seen only once. Sequences were obtained from PBMCs. These receptors came from a man between 18 and 29 years old in good health and CMV-seropositive.

This rearrangement joins TRBV28 to TRBJ2-1; D may be TRBD1 (7 bases). The CDR3 is 13 amino acids. Germline V gene lookup returns CDR1 MDHEN and CDR2 SYDVKM. Trimming took 4 bases from V and 6 from J, leaving 10 bases between them. Written as DNA, the CDR3 is TGTGCCAGCAGTTATCAGGGGGGCAATGAGCAGTTCTTC. Translation gives CASSYQGGNEQFF. Full variable domain (remainder filled in from reference TRBV28 and TRBJ2-1): DVKVTQSSRYLVKRTGEKVFLECVQDMDHENMFWYRQDPGLGLRLIYFSYDVKMKEKGDIPEGYSVSREKKERFSLILESASTNQTSMYLCASSYQGGNEQFFGPGTRLTVL.

The chain recombines TRBV4-2 with TRBJ1-4; D unclear. Germline V gives CDR1 LGHNA, CDR2 YNFKEQ. The CDR3 sequence is 15 residues long. V lost 4 bases and J lost 10, with 19 bases in between. CDR3 sequence (DNA): TGTGCCAGCAGCCCTAGTCTAGCGGTCACGGGAAAACTGTTTTTT. It specifies CASSPSLAVTGKLFF.

In nucleotides, the CDR3 is TGCGCCAGCGGGGGGTACTATGGCTACACCTTC. Amino acid sequence: CASGGYYGYTF. The J gene is TRBJ1-2, the V gene TRBV5-1, with D perhaps matching TRBD1 (5 bases). Trimming removed 7 bases at V and 3 bases at J, with 7 bases between. Germline V gene lookup returns CDR1 SGHRS and CDR2 YFSETQ. There are 11 residues in the CDR3.

V usage is TRBV28 and J usage is TRBJ1-1, with 11 nucleotides matching TRBD1. This CDR3 has 14 residues. CDR1 is MDHEN, CDR2 SYDVKM, per germline. V dropped 6 bases and J dropped 8; count of bases not matched to a gene: 8. For the CDR3, the DNA is TGTGCCAGCAGATCCGGGACAGGGGGAAAGGAAGCTTTCTTT. Translating gives CASRSGTGGKEAFF.

The V and J genes are TRBV6-6 and TRBJ1-1; a possible D gene is TRBD1 (5 bases). V lost 11 bases, J lost 0 bases, and 13 bases lay in between. The CDR3 loop spans 13 amino acids. From germline, CDR1 is MNHNY and CDR2 SVGAGI (reference sequence). Here the CDR3 DNA reads TGTGCCTCAACACAGGTTCTGAACACTGAAGCTTTCTTT. This translates into CASTQVLNTEAFF.

The chain couples TRBV6-1 to TRBJ1-2, with D unresolved. CDR1 MNHNS and CDR2 SASEGT come from the germline V gene. There are 13 residues in the CDR3. Trimming left V 3 bases short and J 8 bases short, with 13 bases between. The CDR3: CASSDQMGGGYTF. CDR3 nucleotides: TGTGCCAGCAGTGATCAGATGGGAGGAGGCTACACCTTC.

The chain uses TRBV5-1 and TRBJ2-7; TRBD1 agrees at 12 bases. V gave up 3 bases and J gave up 0 bases; unmatched junction bases: 22. Germline V gene data show CDR1 as SGHRS and CDR2 as YFSETQ. The CDR3 spans 22 residues. CDR3 region: CASSWPGGPGTGGRTFSYEQYF. DNA of the CDR3: TGCGCCAGCAGCTGGCCGGGGGGACCCGGGACAGGGGGCCGAACATTCTCCTACGAGCAGTACTTC.

The chain uses TRBV4-2 and TRBJ1-1, with TRBD1 as a possible D gene (5 bases). The CDR3 is made up of 13 amino acids. The V end was cut by 0 bases, the J end by 11 bases, with 13 bases between. In germline, CDR1 is LGHNA, CDR2 YNFKEQ. The CDR3 loop is CASSQDGAGRAFF. CDR3 bases: TGTGCCAGCAGCCAAGATGGGGCAGGGCGTGCTTTCTTT.

The chain has TRBV30 and TRBJ2-1; 12 positions agree with TRBD2. There are 16 residues in the CDR3. The germline V gene encodes CDR1 GTSNPN and CDR2 SVGIG (reference sequence). V dropped 1 base and J dropped 7; count of bases not matched to a gene: 8. This chain's CDR3 is CAWSDQLAGGRNEQFF. The CDR3 bases are TGTGCCTGGAGTGACCAACTAGCGGGAGGACGAAATGAGCAGTTCTTC.

This chain joins TRBV5-1 and TRBJ2-7, with D possibly matching TRBD2 (6 bases). Between the trimmed V and J ends, which lost 7 bases and 1 base, there was a span of 12 bases. The germline CDR1 and CDR2 sequences are SGHRS and YFSETQ. This CDR3 is built from 13 residues. The CDR3 spells CASPGGVSYEQYF. In DNA form, the CDR3 reads TGCGCCAGCCCAGGAGGGGTATCCTACGAGCAGTACTTC.

The chain links TRBV5-4 to TRBJ2-1, with D perhaps TRBD2 (6 bases). The V end lost 3 bases, the J end lost 1 base, and 11 bases lay between the germline ends. In germline, CDR1 is SGHNT, CDR2 YYREEE (reference sequence). This CDR3 contains 15 residues. The chain's CDR3 is CASSSLGLSYNEQFF. CDR3 bases: TGTGCCAGCAGCTCCCTGGGACTTTCCTACAATGAGCAGTTCTTC.

This chain links TRBV5-4 with TRBJ2-7; possibly TRBD2 for D (6 bases). Trimming pared 4 bases from V and 0 bases from J, leaving 17 bases between. The CDR3 totals 16 residues. Germline V gives CDR1 SGHNT, CDR2 YYREEE (reference sequence). The chain's CDR3 is CASSPTSGTRSYEQYF. As DNA, the CDR3 is TGTGCCAGCAGCCCGACGTCCGGGACTCGCTCCTACGAGCAGTACTTC. Filled out from reference TRBV5-4 and TRBJ2-7, the complete variable domain reads ETGVTQSPTHLIKTRGQQVTLRCSSQSGHNTVSWYQQALGQGPQFIFQYYREEENGRGNFPPRFSGLQFPNYSSELNVNALELDDSALYLCASSPTSGTRSYEQYFGPGTRLTVT.

V usage is TRBV5-1 and J usage is TRBJ1-4; D gene uncertain. This CDR3 region has 16 residues. V shed 0 bases and J shed 4 bases, with 13 bases lying between them. Germline V gene sequence: CDR1 SGHRS, CDR2 YFSETQ. The CDR3 is CASSLGPHGYNEKLFF. The CDR3 DNA reads as TGCGCCAGCAGCTTGGGGCCTCACGGGTATAATGAAAAACTGTTTTTT.

The genes are TRBV2 and TRBJ2-1, with 7 bases aligning to TRBD2. Germline V lookup: CDR1 SNHLY, CDR2 FYNNEI. The CDR3 consists of 16 residues. The trim removed 2 bases at V and 7 bases at J, leaving 11 bases unmatched. The CDR3 DNA is TGTGCCAGCAGTGAAAGGTCGTGGGACTACAATAATGAGCAGTTCTTC. It encodes CASSERSWDYNNEQFF.

The rearrangement joins TRBV19 to TRBJ1-1; D perhaps matches TRBD1 (6 bases). With 3 bases removed from V and 5 bases from J, the gap between germline ends came to 19 bases. The CDR3 spans 16 residues. Germline loops: CDR1 LNHDA, CDR2 SQIVND (reference sequence). The CDR3 DNA reads TGTGCCAGTAGTATCCTCAGACAGGCTGCGAGAACTGAAGCTTTCTTT. Residues: CASSILRQAARTEAFF.

The chain carries TRBV30 and TRBJ2-7, with TRBD1 matching 10 bases. Trimming removed 5 bases from V and 5 bases from J; junction bases left unmatched: 6. The CDR3 consists of 13 residues. Germline CDR1 and CDR2: GTSNPN and SVGIG (reference sequence). The CDR3 nucleotides are TGTGCCTGGGACAGGGGGCCCTTGAACGAGCAGTACTTC. Its protein is CAWDRGPLNEQYF.

The rearrangement links TRBV5-1 to TRBJ2-3; D is uncertain. From germline, CDR1 is SGHRS and CDR2 YFSETQ. The CDR3 has 13 amino acids. Trimming pared 4 bases from V and 3 bases from J, leaving 9 bases between. CDR3 bases: TGCGCCAGCAGCGCGAGACAAACAGATACGCAGTATTTT. Its protein is CASSARQTDTQYF.